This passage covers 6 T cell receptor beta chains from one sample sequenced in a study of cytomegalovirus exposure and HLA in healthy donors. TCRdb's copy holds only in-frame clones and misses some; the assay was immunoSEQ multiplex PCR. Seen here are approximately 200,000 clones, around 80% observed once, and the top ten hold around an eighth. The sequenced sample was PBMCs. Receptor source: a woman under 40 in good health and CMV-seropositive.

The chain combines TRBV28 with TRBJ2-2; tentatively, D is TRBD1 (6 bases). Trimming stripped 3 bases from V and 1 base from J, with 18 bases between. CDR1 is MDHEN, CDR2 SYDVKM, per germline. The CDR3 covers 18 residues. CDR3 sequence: CASSLQVHRAKNTGELFF. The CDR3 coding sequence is TGTGCCAGCAGTTTGCAAGTTCACAGGGCTAAGAACACCGGGGAGCTGTTTTTT.

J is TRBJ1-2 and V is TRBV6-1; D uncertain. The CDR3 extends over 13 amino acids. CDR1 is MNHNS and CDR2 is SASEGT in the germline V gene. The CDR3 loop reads CATSSRGGHGYTF. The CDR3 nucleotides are TGTGCGACGTCGTCCCGGGGAGGGCATGGCTACACCTTC.

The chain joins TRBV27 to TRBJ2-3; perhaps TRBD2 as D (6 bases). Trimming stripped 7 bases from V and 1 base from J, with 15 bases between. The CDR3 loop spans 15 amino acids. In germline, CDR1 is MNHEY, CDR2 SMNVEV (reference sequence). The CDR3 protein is CASTRAGRGTDTQYF. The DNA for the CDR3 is TGTGCCAGCACCCGAGCGGGCCGGGGCACAGATACGCAGTATTTT.

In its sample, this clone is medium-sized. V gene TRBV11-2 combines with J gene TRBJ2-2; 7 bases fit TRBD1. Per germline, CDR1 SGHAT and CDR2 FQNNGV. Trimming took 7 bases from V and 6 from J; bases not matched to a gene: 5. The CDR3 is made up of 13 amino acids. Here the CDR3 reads CASTQGVPGELFF. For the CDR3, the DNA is TGTGCCAGCACTCAGGGGGTACCCGGGGAGCTGTTTTTT. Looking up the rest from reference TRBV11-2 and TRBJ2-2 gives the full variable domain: EAGVAQSPRYKIIEKRQSVAFWCNPISGHATLYWYQQILGQGPKLLIQFQNNGVVDDSQLPKDRFSAERLKGVDSTLKIQPAKLEDSAVYLCASTQGVPGELFFGEGSRLTVL.

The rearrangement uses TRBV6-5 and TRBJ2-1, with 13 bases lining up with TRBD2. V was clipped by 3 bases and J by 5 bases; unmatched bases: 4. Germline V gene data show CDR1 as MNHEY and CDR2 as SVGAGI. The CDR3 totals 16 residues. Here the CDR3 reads CASSYFGLAGDNEQFF. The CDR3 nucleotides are TGTGCCAGCAGTTATTTCGGACTAGCGGGAGACAATGAGCAGTTCTTC.

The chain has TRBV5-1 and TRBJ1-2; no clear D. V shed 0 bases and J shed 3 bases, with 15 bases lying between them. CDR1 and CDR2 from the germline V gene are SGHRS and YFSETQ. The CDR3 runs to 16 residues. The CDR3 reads CASSLGSREVDYGYTF. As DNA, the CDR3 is TGCGCCAGCAGCTTGGGGTCGCGGGAGGTGGACTATGGCTACACCTTC.